This TCR beta chain was recorded in a study of blood T cell repertoires in COVID-19. At the level of the study: The origin of the acute and convalescent COVID-19 samples was the United States, Italy and Spain. From T cells, B-cell-depleted T cells, or PBMCs came the material, which was cDNA or gDNA.

The CDR3 is 15 amino acids. V was pared by 3 bases and J by 2 bases, with 12 bases between. Germline V gene sequence: CDR1 SGHTA, CDR2 FQGNSA. The repertoire was sequenced with immunoSEQ multiplex PCR; TCRdb's copy has only in-frame clones and lacks some. The sample carries about 72,000 clones, about nine tenths recorded once. This chain joins TRBV7-2 and TRBJ2-3; TRBD2 might be the D (5 bases). Source material: peripheral blood. The source of this sequence is a man aged 70-80 years with active or convalescent COVID-19. CDR3 loop: CASSLKAAYTDTQYF. In nucleotides, the CDR3 is TGTGCCAGCAGCTTGAAAGCGGCTTACACAGATACGCAGTATTTT.